The 27 T cell receptor beta chains given below trace back to one sample, sequenced in a study of shared clonotypes between healthy human individuals. As defined, naive CD8 cells were CD45RO-negative and positively selected for CCR7, with terminally differentiated effector memory CD45RA+ cells excluded. Generated by immunoSEQ multiplex PCR, the TCRdb table keeps only in-frame clones and is missing some. The sample has around 1.9 million clones, more than 85% seen once. Input material: naive CD8+ T cells from PBMCs. These receptors all come from a man aged 18 to 30 in good health. Some clones in this sample may be carry-over from other donors' samples.

This chain uses TRBV19 with TRBJ1-1, with D perhaps TRBD1 (6 bases). This CDR3 has 16 amino acids. With 6 bases removed from V and 5 bases from J, the gap between germline ends came to 22 bases. Germline V lookup: CDR1 LNHDA, CDR2 SQIVND (reference sequence). The CDR3 bases are TGTGCCAGTAGCACCCCCCGGGGGGCGATTCGGACTGAAGCTTTCTTT. This gives the protein CASSTPRGAIRTEAFF.

This chain uses TRBV7-2 with TRBJ2-3; 9 bases are shared with TRBD2. The trim removed 0 bases at V and 1 base at J, leaving 5 bases unmatched. CDR1 is SGHTA, CDR2 FQGNSA, per germline. The CDR3 is 17 amino acids. The CDR3 loop is CASSLARTSDGTDTQYF. DNA for the CDR3: TGTGCCAGCAGCTTAGCGAGGACTAGCGACGGCACAGATACGCAGTATTTT.

The rearrangement joins TRBV6-1 to TRBJ1-6, with unresolved D. CDR3 length: 14 residues. Per the germline V gene, CDR1 is MNHNS and CDR2 is SASEGT. V gave up 3 bases and J gave up 1 base, with 4 bases separating them. In DNA, the CDR3 is TGTGCCAGCAGTGAGAGATCCTATAATTCACCCCTCCACTTT. It yields the protein CASSERSYNSPLHF.

The chain uses TRBV4-3 and TRBJ2-3; 12 bases line up with TRBD2. CDR3 length equals 17 residues. V was clipped by 3 bases and J by 6 bases; unmatched bases: 10. Germline CDR1 reads LGHNA; CDR2 reads YSLEER. CDR3 nucleotides: TGCGCCAGCAGCCAGCTACCACTAGCGGGAGGTGCGGATACGCAGTATTTT. This sequence encodes CASSQLPLAGGADTQYF.

This chain links TRBV4-1 with TRBJ2-5, with 7 bases lining up with TRBD1. CDR1 and CDR2 (germline): MGHRA, YSYEKL. This CDR3 contains 15 residues. The trim removed 2 bases at V and 1 base at J, leaving 4 bases unmatched. CDR3 sequence (DNA): TGCGCCAGCAGCCAACCGACAGGGTTCCAAGAGACCCAGTACTTC. It is translated as CASSQPTGFQETQYF.

The DNA of the CDR3 is TGTGCCAGCAGTTTCGGTATCGGGCCCCCCGCTTTCGAGTACTTC. Translating gives CASSFGIGPPAFEYF. The chain links TRBV27 to TRBJ2-7; no definite D call. The CDR3 is made up of 15 amino acids. Germline V gene sequence: CDR1 MNHEY, CDR2 SMNVEV (reference sequence). Trimming pared 3 bases from V and 11 bases from J, leaving 23 bases between.

A few counts support this clone. This sample also contains other DNA sequences that code for the same CDR3. This chain links TRBV30 with TRBJ1-1; possibly TRBD1 for D (6 bases). The CDR3 covers 13 residues. The V end was cut by 2 bases, the J end by 5 bases, with 12 bases between. Germline-derived CDR1 and CDR2 are GTSNPN and SVGIG (reference sequence). CDR3 region: CAWSNRVITEAFF. The CDR3 coding sequence is TGTGCCTGGAGTAACAGGGTCATTACTGAAGCTTTCTTT.

The chain carries TRBV27 and TRBJ2-7; 9 bases map to TRBD1. Germline CDR1 and CDR2: MNHEY and SMNVEV (reference sequence). The CDR3 has 16 amino acids. The J segment lost 1 base and the V segment lost 3 bases, leaving 7 bases of the junction unmatched. CDR3 protein: CASSLRGTGWSYEQYF. In DNA form, the CDR3 reads TGTGCCAGCAGTTTGCGAGGGACAGGGTGGTCCTACGAGCAGTACTTC.

The chain is built from TRBV27 and TRBJ1-1; D remains unclear. The CDR3 spans 15 residues. V shed 11 bases and J shed 3 bases, with 22 bases lying between them. Germline V lookup: CDR1 MNHEY, CDR2 SMNVEV (reference sequence). CDR3 sequence: CAAKKDPGWDTEAFF. As DNA, the CDR3 is TGTGCCGCAAAAAAGGACCCGGGCTGGGACACTGAAGCTTTCTTT.

The chain employs TRBV27 and TRBJ2-5; D not certain. CDR3 length: 13 amino acids. V lost 8 bases to trimming and J lost 4 bases, with 14 bases between them. Germline-derived CDR1 and CDR2 are MNHEY and SMNVEV (reference sequence). The CDR3 reads CASGAFWRETQYF. CDR3 nucleotides: TGTGCCAGCGGAGCTTTTTGGCGAGAGACCCAGTACTTC.

The chain uses TRBV1 and TRBJ1-2; whether TRBD1, the table's D call, matches the DNA was not checked. TRBV1 is a known pseudogene. The CDR3 has 17 residues. CDR3 amino acids: CTSSQRQGMRTRYGYTF. As DNA, the CDR3 is TGCACCAGCAGCCAAAGACAGGGTATGAGAACACGCTATGGCTACACCTTC.

This sequence joins TRBV19 and TRBJ2-5; 8 bases align to TRBD1. Germline V CDR1 and CDR2: LNHDA, SQIVND (reference sequence). J lost 5 bases, V lost 3 bases, and 5 bases had no gene match. CDR3 length: 14 residues. The chain's CDR3 is CASSIDRGSETQYF. The CDR3 DNA follows: TGTGCCAGTAGTATCGACAGGGGAAGCGAGACCCAGTACTTC.

The chain combines TRBV4-3 with TRBJ2-5, with a weak D call TRBD2 (6 bases). V was shortened by 1 base and J by 3 bases, with 21 bases between the two germline ends. The CDR3 is made up of 18 amino acids. CDR1 is LGHNA and CDR2 is YSLEER in the germline V gene. CDR3 sequence reads: CASSQGPHGGEEKETQYF. In DNA form, the CDR3 reads TGCGCCAGCAGCCAAGGACCACATGGAGGGGAAGAAAAAGAGACCCAGTACTTC.

There are a few counts of this clone. The J gene is TRBJ1-1, the V gene TRBV25-1; TRBD1 matches 7 bases. CDR1 is MGHDK, CDR2 SYGVNS, per germline. The CDR3 sequence is 12 residues long. After removal of 9 bases from V and 9 bases from J, the junction contained 10 bases not matched to a gene. The CDR3 here is CASSTRQGQAFF. The CDR3 bases are TGTGCCAGTTCTACCAGACAGGGTCAAGCTTTCTTT.

The chain is built from TRBV9 and TRBJ1-4; D unclear. Germline V CDR1 and CDR2: SGDLS, YYNGEE. V lost 0 bases to trimming and J lost 4 bases, with 10 bases between them. The CDR3 totals 15 residues. CDR3: CASSVAAGGNEKLFF. The CDR3 nucleotides are TGTGCCAGCAGCGTAGCGGCAGGAGGTAATGAAAAACTGTTTTTT.

The chain recombines TRBV11-2 with TRBJ2-1, with 13 bases identical to TRBD2. The CDR3 has 17 residues. Germline-derived CDR1 and CDR2 are SGHAT and FQNNGV. V was clipped by 4 bases and J by 3 bases; unmatched bases: 6. For the CDR3, the DNA is TGTGCCAGCAGCTCCGGACTAGCGGGAGAGTTCTACAATGAGCAGTTCTTC. Its protein product is CASSSGLAGEFYNEQFF.

The chain combines TRBV7-8 with TRBJ2-1, with a possible D match to TRBD2 (5 bases). The CDR3 is made up of 12 amino acids. V was cut by 4 bases and J by 10 bases, with 11 bases left in between. Germline-derived CDR1 and CDR2 are SGHVS and FQNEAQ. The CDR3 sequence: CASSSEEGEQFF. The CDR3 DNA reads TGTGCCAGCAGCTCGGAGGAAGGAGAGCAGTTCTTC. Looking up the rest from reference TRBV7-8 and TRBJ2-1 gives the full variable domain: GAGVSQSPRYKVAKRGQDVALRCDPISGHVSLFWYQQALGQGPEFLTYFQNEAQLDKSGLPSDRFFAERPEGSVSTLKIQRTQQEDSAVYLCASSSEEGEQFFGPGTRLTVL.

The chain uses TRBV28 and TRBJ2-7; 12 bases are shared with TRBD2. With V trimmed by 0 bases and J by 5 bases, 2 bases remained unmatched. Germline V gene sequence: CDR1 MDHEN, CDR2 SYDVKM. The CDR3 has 15 amino acids. CDR3 sequence: CASSLWTSGSNEQYF. For the CDR3, the DNA is TGTGCCAGCAGTTTATGGACTAGCGGGAGTAACGAGCAGTACTTC.

The chain joins TRBV30 to TRBJ2-7, with D perhaps TRBD2 (6 bases). V was trimmed by 5 bases and J by 2 bases, leaving 10 bases between them. The CDR3 length is 12 residues. From germline, CDR1 is GTSNPN and CDR2 SVGIG (reference sequence). The CDR3: CAWGDWTYEQYF. The CDR3 DNA is TGTGCCTGGGGGGACTGGACCTACGAGCAGTACTTC. The full variable domain, completed using reference TRBV30 and TRBJ2-7, is SQTIHQWPATLVQPVGSPLSLECTVEGTSNPNLYWYRQAAGRGLQLLFYSVGIGQISSEVPQNLSASRPQDRQFILSSKKLLLSDSGFYLCAWGDWTYEQYFGPGTRLTVT.

The chain couples TRBV5-8 to TRBJ2-1; D might be TRBD1 or TRBD2, each matching 6 bases. This CDR3 contains 16 residues. The V and J ends lost 4 bases and 1 base respectively, with 15 bases between them. Germline V CDR1 and CDR2: SGHTS, YDEGEE. The CDR3 region is CASSPRRGVSYNEQFF. The DNA of the CDR3 is TGTGCCAGCAGCCCCAGAAGGGGGGTTTCCTACAATGAGCAGTTCTTC.

The V and J genes are TRBV13 and TRBJ1-2, with 12 bases lining up with TRBD1. V was clipped by 5 bases and J by 3 bases; unmatched bases: 4. Germline CDR1 reads PRHDT; CDR2 reads FYEKMQ (reference sequence). CDR3 size: 15 residues. CDR3 in DNA: TGTGCCAGCAGCGGGGGACAGGGGGCGGACTATGGCTACACCTTC. Its protein is CASSGGQGADYGYTF. The variable domain in full, completed from reference TRBV13 and TRBJ1-2, reads AAGVIQSPRHLIKEKRETATLKCYPIPRHDTVYWYQQGPGQDPQFLISFYEKMQSDKGSIPDRFSAQQFSDYHSELNMSSLELGDSALYFCASSGGQGADYGYTFGSGTRLTVV.

The chain is built from TRBV27 and TRBJ2-2; perhaps TRBD2 as D (5 bases). In germline, CDR1 is MNHEY, CDR2 SMNVEV (reference sequence). The CDR3 is 14 residues long. Trimming left V 3 bases short and J 7 bases short, with 12 bases between. The CDR3 DNA follows: TGTGCCAGCAGTTTTATAGGAGGTGGCGGGGAGCTGTTTTTT. Encoded protein: CASSFIGGGGELFF.

The V call is TRBV27, the J call TRBJ2-3, with D possibly being TRBD1 or TRBD2 (5 bases each). The CDR3 spans 16 residues. The V end was cut by 0 bases, the J end by 8 bases, with 18 bases between. CDR1 and CDR2 from the germline V gene are MNHEY and SMNVEV (reference sequence). CDR3 protein: CASSLSGTGSYRTQYF. The CDR3 nucleotides are TGTGCCAGCAGTTTATCTGGGACCGGGTCTTACCGTACGCAGTATTTT.

This chain connects TRBV27 to TRBJ2-7; D might be TRBD2 (5 bases). Between the trimmed V and J ends, which lost 1 base and 6 bases, there was a span of 16 bases. The CDR3 loop spans 15 amino acids. Looked up from germline, CDR1 is MNHEY and CDR2 is SMNVEV (reference sequence). In DNA, the CDR3 is TGTGCCAGCAGTTTATTTGGGAGTCTAGGTGGCGAGCAGTACTTC. Protein sequence: CASSLFGSLGGEQYF.

Worth noting for this clone: Other DNA sequences within the sample encode an identical CDR3. The V and J genes are TRBV7-9 and TRBJ1-2, with D unresolved. Germline assignment: CDR1 SEHNR and CDR2 FQNEAQ (reference sequence). The CDR3 loop spans 13 amino acids. Between the trimmed V and J ends, which lost 3 bases and 4 bases, there was a span of 9 bases. CDR3 region: CASSFPAGYGYTF. CDR3 sequence (DNA): TGTGCCAGCAGCTTTCCGGCAGGCTATGGCTACACCTTC.

The CDR3 region is CASSLSGGYEQYF. DNA of the CDR3: TGTGCCAGCAGCTTATCGGGGGGTTACGAGCAGTACTTC. The chain has TRBV13 and TRBJ2-7; 7 bases agree with TRBD2. Trimming cost V 2 bases and J 4 bases; bases outside gene matches: 2. CDR1 is PRHDT, CDR2 FYEKMQ, per germline (reference sequence). CDR3 length: 13 residues.

This clone was observed a single time. The CDR3: CASSARGFGNTIYF. The CDR3 DNA is TGTGCCAGCAGTGCTCGGGGGTTCGGAAACACCATATATTTT. The chain is built from TRBV28 and TRBJ1-3; weak D call: TRBD1 (5 bases). V was trimmed by 5 bases and J by 4 bases, leaving 12 bases between them. CDR1 MDHEN and CDR2 SYDVKM come from the germline V gene. The CDR3 extends over 14 amino acids.